Listed below are T cell receptor beta chains from one sample, sequenced in a study of cytomegalovirus exposure and HLA in healthy donors. The method was immunoSEQ multiplex PCR; TCRdb's version includes in-frame clones alone and lacks a portion of them. In the table there are some 40,000 clones, approximately 57% of which are singletons. Sequenced material: PBMCs. The receptors originated from a man in his 60s in good health and CMV-seropositive. Each CDR3 is given with its conserved first and last residue. Each record gives: D gene, J gene, V gene, clone size, CDR3 DNA, CDR3 protein. A D gene is named only where the DNA matches it firmly. Not every row has a clone size; where given, it reads once, few, many or a size class.

TRBD2 | TRBJ2-5 | TRBV11-2 | NA | TGTGCCAGCAGCTTAAGTTCCGTGGGAGGGCAGCGGGAGACCCAGTACTTC | CASSLSSVGGQRETQYF
TRBD2 | TRBJ2-3 | TRBV28 | few | TGTGCCAGCAGTTTTAGTAGCGGGAGCCCAGATACGCAGTATTTT | CASSFSSGSPDTQYF
TRBD1 | TRBJ1-6 | TRBV7-9 | few | TGTGCCAGCAGCCAAACAGGGGTTGGTTCACCCCTCCACTTT | CASSQTGVGSPLHF
NA | TRBJ2-7 | TRBV5-8 | NA | TGTGCCAGCAGCCCCGGACTCGACGAGCAGTACTTC | CASSPGLDEQYF
TRBD2 | TRBJ2-1 | TRBV4-3 | few | TGCGCCAGCAGCCATCTCCTCGGGGGGGCCGGCGAGCAGTTCTTC | CASSHLLGGAGEQFF
TRBD2 | TRBJ2-7 | TRBV6-5 | few | TGTGCCACATCGACTAGCGGCACCTACGAGCAGTACTTC | CATSTSGTYEQYF
TRBD1 | TRBJ2-5 | TRBV7-2 | NA | TGTGCCAGCAGCTTAGGGAACAGGGGTGAGGAGCAGTACTTC | CASSLGNRGEEQYF
NA | TRBJ2-2 | TRBV4-1 | few | TGCGCCAGCAGCCCCTCTTCGGGACTCTTAGCGAACACCGGGGAGCTGTTTTTT | CASSPSSGLLANTGELFF
NA | TRBJ1-1 | TRBV7-2 | NA | TGTGCCAGCAGCTTAGAGACAGTTGACACTGAAGCTTTCTTT | CASSLETVDTEAFF
NA | TRBJ2-7 | TRBV4-3 | NA | TGCGCCAGCAGCCACACTAGGGAACCCTACGAGCAGTACTTC | CASSHTREPYEQYF
TRBD1 | TRBJ2-7 | TRBV6-6 | NA | TGTGCCAGCAGCACCAGACATGGACAGGGGGAGTACTTC | CASSTRHGQGEYF
NA | TRBJ1-1 | TRBV5-1 | NA | TGCGCCAGCAGCTCCACCATACTATCTGAAGCTTTCTTT | CASSSTILSEAFF
TRBD1 | TRBJ1-1 | TRBV5-1 | NA | TGCGCCAGCAGCCTCGGGACAGGGCGAGGTGACACTGAAGCTTTCTTT | CASSLGTGRGDTEAFF
TRBD2 | TRBJ2-3 | TRBV10-3 | NA | TGTGCCTCCCGGGTCAGAGCGGGAGTGAGCACAGATACGCAGTATTTT | CASRVRAGVSTDTQYF
NA | TRBJ1-5 | TRBV28 | NA | TGTGCCACAACCCCCCAGGTTGGTCAGCCCCAGCATTTT | CATTPQVGQPQHF
NA | TRBJ1-2 | TRBV28 | few | TGTGCCAGCAGTTTTAGGGGCAGGGTCTCCTATGGCTACACCTTC | CASSFRGRVSYGYTF
TRBD1 | TRBJ2-6 | TRBV30 | NA | TGTGCCTGGAGTACAGGGGCTGGGGCCAACGTCCTGACTTTC | CAWSTGAGANVLTF
TRBD1 | TRBJ1-2 | TRBV6-6 | NA | TGTGCCAGCAGTTACTCGACAGGGGGCTATGGCTACACCTTC | CASSYSTGGYGYTF
TRBD2 | TRBJ2-3 | TRBV27 | NA | TGTGCCAGCAACCATGCCCGGACTAGCGGAACAGATACGCAGTATTTT | CASNHARTSGTDTQYF
TRBD2 | TRBJ2-3 | TRBV5-4 | NA | TGTGCCAGCAGCCAAATAGGAGTCCTAGCGGGAGCAGATACGCAGTATTTT | CASSQIGVLAGADTQYF
TRBD2 | TRBJ2-7 | TRBV5-6 | few | TGTGCCAGCAGCTGGGGGCTAGCGGGTTCCGAGCAGTACTTC | CASSWGLAGSEQYF
NA | TRBJ2-5 | TRBV19 | NA | TGTGCCAGACCTCCACCCCGACTCGTTAAAGAAGAGACCCAGTACTTC | CARPPPRLVKEETQYF
TRBD2 | TRBJ2-2 | TRBV9 | NA | TGTGCCAGCAGCCCCGGACTAGCGGGAGATAAAGTCACCGGGGAGCTGTTTTTT | CASSPGLAGDKVTGELFF
TRBD1 | TRBJ2-2 | TRBV7-6 | NA | TGTGCCAGCAGCTACGCGCGACAGGGCAAGAACACCGGGGAGCTGTTTTTT | CASSYARQGKNTGELFF
NA | TRBJ1-2 | TRBV28 | once | TGTGCCAGCGAGACACCTAACTATGGCTACACCTTC | CASETPNYGYTF
TRBD1 | TRBJ2-3 | TRBV7-9 | NA | TGTGCCAGCAGCTCCCCAGGGGGAACAGATACGCAGTATTTT | CASSSPGGTDTQYF
NA | TRBJ2-5 | TRBV4-1 | NA | TGCGCCAGCAGCCAAGTACTAGTACAGGGAAGAGAGACCCAGTACTTC | CASSQVLVQGRETQYF
NA | TRBJ2-7 | TRBV6-1 | NA | TGTGCCAGCAGTAAGACAGGCCTTCTCTACGAGCAGTACTTC | CASSKTGLLYEQYF
TRBD1 | TRBJ2-7 | TRBV27 | NA | TGTGCCAGCAGACGACAGGGGGACTACGAGCAGTACTTC | CASRRQGDYEQYF
NA | TRBJ2-2 | TRBV10-3 | NA | TGTGCCATAGCCCAGGGAGGACTCCTTTCCGGGGAGCTGTTTTTT | CAIAQGGLLSGELFF
NA | TRBJ1-4 | TRBV7-2 | NA | TGTGCCAGCAGCTTAGAGATAGGTGGGGGCCGGGAAAAACTGTTTTTT | CASSLEIGGGREKLFF
NA | TRBJ1-4 | TRBV29-1 | NA | TGCAGCGCAGTGAGATTGGGCGATAGGGGGTTTGCTAATGAAAAACTGTTTTTT | CSAVRLGDRGFANEKLFF
NA | TRBJ2-7 | TRBV28 | NA | TGTGCCAGCAGTTTGGTGGAGACTAACTACGAGCAGTACTTC | CASSLVETNYEQYF
TRBD1 | TRBJ2-3 | TRBV29-1 | NA | TGCAGCGTTGGGCCCGGGACAGTCACAGATACGCAGTATTTT | CSVGPGTVTDTQYF
NA | TRBJ1-2 | TRBV5-1 | NA | TGCGCCAGCAGCTTGGCCCTCGGAGGTTTCCCAAACTATGGCTACACCTTC | CASSLALGGFPNYGYTF
TRBD2 | TRBJ2-7 | TRBV27 | NA | TGTGCCAGCTCCCGCCGGACTAGCGGGAGTTACGAGCAGTACTTC | CASSRRTSGSYEQYF